These T cell receptor beta chains were read from a single sample in a study of OX40 agonist ivuxolimab in advanced cancers. Generated by immunoSEQ multiplex PCR, the TCRdb table keeps only in-frame clones and is missing some. The repertoire consists of tens of thousands of clones, with 80% to 85% occurring once and the leading ten covering around 4.5%. This specimen consisted of CD4+ or CD8+ T cells sorted from blood, obtained in a trial of the OX40 agonist ivuxolimab. The receptors shown here come from an adult with an advanced solid tumor such as melanoma, head and neck, liver or kidney cancer. Each CDR3 is given with its conserved first and last residue. Each record gives: J gene, V gene, D gene, clone size, CDR3 DNA, CDR3 protein. The D gene is left open where the match is weak. Expanded clones are given a class, and other clones once, few, many or no size at all.

J: TRBJ1-2; V: TRBV6-1; D: .; size: once; DNA: TGTGCCAGCAGTGCATCGGACGGGGGAGGATATGGCTACACCTTC; CDR3: CASSASDGGGYGYTF
J: TRBJ1-5; V: TRBV7-2; D: .; size: .; DNA: TGTGCCAGCAGCCCAGGAGGGTCGGGGCAGCCCCAGCATTTT; CDR3: CASSPGGSGQPQHF
J: TRBJ2-7; V: TRBV11-2; D: .; size: .; DNA: TGTGCCAGCAGCTTAGCAGGGGGGGAAGAGCAGTACTTC; CDR3: CASSLAGGEEQYF
J: TRBJ1-1; V: TRBV29-1; D: .; size: .; DNA: TGCAGCGTTGCAGCGGCTGTGAACACTGAAGCTTTCTTT; CDR3: CSVAAAVNTEAFF
J: TRBJ1-6; V: TRBV28; D: TRBD1; size: once; DNA: TGTGCCAGCAGTGATCGGACAGGGGGAAATTCACCCCTCCACTTT; CDR3: CASSDRTGGNSPLHF
J: TRBJ1-4; V: TRBV19; D: TRBD1; size: once; DNA: TGTGCCAGTAGTATAGACGCCGGGACAGCGTTTTTT; CDR3: CASSIDAGTAFF
J: TRBJ1-1; V: TRBV14; D: .; size: .; DNA: TGTGCCAGCAGCCAAGCCGAGGCGGCAAAAGCTTTCTTT; CDR3: CASSQAEAAKAFF
J: TRBJ1-6; V: TRBV28; D: .; size: .; DNA: TGTGCCAGCACCGATCGACCTGCAGGGTGGTTAGGTTCACCCCTCCACTTT; CDR3: CASTDRPAGWLGSPLHF
J: TRBJ2-5; V: TRBV19; D: .; size: .; DNA: TGTGCCAGTAGTATGGTCAGGTCAGAGACCCAGTACTTC; CDR3: CASSMVRSETQYF
J: TRBJ1-3; V: TRBV7-9; D: .; size: .; DNA: TGTGCCAGCAGCTCTTACTCTGGAAACACCATATATTTT; CDR3: CASSSYSGNTIYF
J: TRBJ1-2; V: TRBV5-5; D: TRBD1; size: .; DNA: TGTGCCAGCAGCTTGAAGACCGGGACAGGAGGTGGCTACACCTTC; CDR3: CASSLKTGTGGGYTF
J: TRBJ2-5; V: TRBV29-1; D: TRBD1; size: .; DNA: TGCAGCGCTACCCAGGGGGCTGATGGAGAGACCCAGTACTTC; CDR3: CSATQGADGETQYF
J: TRBJ1-1; V: TRBV11-1; D: .; size: .; DNA: TGTGCCAGCAGCTCCCAACGCGGGACTGAAGCTTTCTTT; CDR3: CASSSQRGTEAFF
J: TRBJ1-6; V: TRBV2; D: .; size: .; DNA: TGTGCCAGCAGGGAGGTGAAAAATTCACCCCTCCACTTT; CDR3: CASREVKNSPLHF
J: TRBJ2-5; V: TRBV19; D: .; size: .; DNA: TGTGCCAGTAGTACTGGCTCTCTGCGGGGCCAAGAGACCCAGTACTTC; CDR3: CASSTGSLRGQETQYF
J: TRBJ2-2; V: TRBV2; D: .; size: .; DNA: TGTGCCAGCAGCCCGGGACTTCAGTCCGGGGAGCTGTTTTTT; CDR3: CASSPGLQSGELFF
J: TRBJ1-1; V: TRBV6-1; D: .; size: .; DNA: TGTGCCAGCAGGACCGACAGGAACACTGAAGCTTTCTTT; CDR3: CASRTDRNTEAFF
J: TRBJ1-5; V: TRBV10-1; D: TRBD1; size: .; DNA: TGCGCCAGCAGGGCGGACAGGGAGGATCAGCCCCAGCATTTT; CDR3: CASRADREDQPQHF
J: TRBJ1-1; V: TRBV5-4; D: .; size: .; DNA: TGTGCCAGCAGCCGGAAACTACTGAACACTGAAGCTTTCTTT; CDR3: CASSRKLLNTEAFF
J: TRBJ2-3; V: TRBV7-2; D: TRBD2; size: once; DNA: TGTGCCTCCACTTACCTTAGCGGGGGGGCGTCAGATACGCAGTATTTT; CDR3: CASTYLSGGASDTQYF
J: TRBJ2-5; V: TRBV2; D: TRBD2; size: .; DNA: TGTGCCAGCAAAACAGGATGGGGGGGGGAGACCCAGTACTTC; CDR3: CASKTGWGGETQYF
J: TRBJ1-2; V: TRBV19; D: TRBD1; size: .; DNA: TGTGCCAGTAACACCGGGACAGGGGTTCCTAACTATGGCTACACCTTC; CDR3: CASNTGTGVPNYGYTF
J: TRBJ2-1; V: TRBV29-1; D: .; size: .; DNA: TGCAGCGTTGGGTGGCGGAATGAGCAGTTCTTC; CDR3: CSVGWRNEQFF
J: TRBJ2-6; V: TRBV9; D: .; size: .; DNA: TGTGCCAGCAGCGTAGGGCAGGGCTCCCCTGGGGCCAACGTCCTGACTTTC; CDR3: CASSVGQGSPGANVLTF
J: TRBJ1-3; V: TRBV6-5; D: .; size: few; DNA: TGTGCCAGCAGTCTGATGCAGGGAGAAGACACCATATATTTT; CDR3: CASSLMQGEDTIYF
J: TRBJ2-5; V: TRBV6-5; D: .; size: .; DNA: TGTGCCAGCAGTTACTCGAGAGGGGAGACCCAGTACTTC; CDR3: CASSYSRGETQYF
J: TRBJ2-5; V: TRBV7-8; D: TRBD1; size: .; DNA: TGTGCCAGCAGCTTAGAGGACAGGAGACAAGAGACCCAGTACTTC; CDR3: CASSLEDRRQETQYF
J: TRBJ1-2; V: TRBV27; D: TRBD1; size: .; DNA: TGTGCCAGCAGTTCGACAGGGGACTATGGCTACACCTTC; CDR3: CASSSTGDYGYTF
J: TRBJ1-1; V: TRBV5-1; D: .; size: .; DNA: TGCGCCAGCAGCCCCCTTGTGTCAGGGAACACTGAAGCTTTCTTT; CDR3: CASSPLVSGNTEAFF
J: TRBJ2-5; V: TRBV5-8; D: .; size: .; DNA: TGTGCCAGCAGCAGGGGGCAAGAGACCCAGTACTTC; CDR3: CASSRGQETQYF
J: TRBJ2-7; V: TRBV11-2; D: .; size: once; DNA: TGTGCCAGCAGCTCACGGGGGGCCTCCTACGAGCAGTACTTC; CDR3: CASSSRGASYEQYF
J: TRBJ2-3; V: TRBV7-9; D: .; size: .; DNA: TGTGCCAGCAGCTTAGGGTCTGTGAGAGGAGATACGCAGTATTTT; CDR3: CASSLGSVRGDTQYF
J: TRBJ1-3; V: TRBV14; D: .; size: .; DNA: TGTGCCAGCAGCCAAGTGCAGGCTATCTCTGGAAACACCATATATTTT; CDR3: CASSQVQAISGNTIYF
J: TRBJ2-7; V: TRBV27; D: .; size: .; DNA: TGTGCCAGCAGCCCATGGGGCAGGGACGAGCAGTACTTC; CDR3: CASSPWGRDEQYF
J: TRBJ2-5; V: TRBV2; D: .; size: .; DNA: TGTGCCAGCAGTGTAGGACAGCAAGAGACCCAGTACTTC; CDR3: CASSVGQQETQYF
J: TRBJ1-3; V: TRBV7-6; D: .; size: once; DNA: TGTGCCAGCAGCTTAGGGAGACAGACGCCCAACTCTGGAAACACCATATATTTT; CDR3: CASSLGRQTPNSGNTIYF
J: TRBJ1-6; V: TRBV5-1; D: TRBD1; size: .; DNA: TGTGCCAGCAGCTCCCCGACAGGGGAAAGTTCACCCCTCCACTTT; CDR3: CASSSPTGESSPLHF
J: TRBJ2-2; V: TRBV5-1; D: TRBD2; size: .; DNA: TGCGCCAGCAGCGTATCAAGCGGGGGGCACACCGGGGAGCTGTTTTTT; CDR3: CASSVSSGGHTGELFF
J: TRBJ2-7; V: TRBV23-1; D: TRBD1; size: .; DNA: TGCGCCAGCCGAGGGGACAGATACCTCTCCTACGAGCAGTACTTC; CDR3: CASRGDRYLSYEQYF
J: TRBJ2-5; V: TRBV5-6; D: .; size: .; DNA: TGTGCCAGCCTAACGGGGCTTCAAGAGACCCAGTACTTC; CDR3: CASLTGLQETQYF
J: TRBJ2-5; V: TRBV7-2; D: .; size: .; DNA: TGTGCCAGCAGAGGACAAGCGGGCCAAGAGACCCAGTACTTC; CDR3: CASRGQAGQETQYF
J: TRBJ1-1; V: TRBV19; D: .; size: .; DNA: TGTGCCAGTACTCCGAGGCAGGCGAACACTGAAGCTTTCTTT; CDR3: CASTPRQANTEAFF
J: TRBJ2-6; V: TRBV7-2; D: .; size: .; DNA: TGTGCCAGCAGCTTAGCCGGGGGCTCTGGGGCCAACGTCCTGACTTTC; CDR3: CASSLAGGSGANVLTF
J: TRBJ1-1; V: TRBV2; D: .; size: .; DNA: TGTGCCAGCAGCGGGGCTCGGGGGAGGGGGAAAACTGAAGCTTTCTTT; CDR3: CASSGARGRGKTEAFF
J: TRBJ2-1; V: TRBV19; D: .; size: once; DNA: TGTGCCAGTAGTATAGTCCCCCCCAGGGAGCAGTTCTTC; CDR3: CASSIVPPREQFF
J: TRBJ2-7; V: TRBV29-1; D: .; size: .; DNA: TGCAGCGTGACCCGGGAAGGGGCCTACGAGCAGTACTTC; CDR3: CSVTREGAYEQYF
J: TRBJ2-7; V: TRBV7-9; D: .; size: few; DNA: TGTGCCAGCAGCAGTTACTACGAGCAGTACTTC; CDR3: CASSSYYEQYF